This paragraph reports one T cell receptor (beta chain). This specimen comes from a study of blood T cell repertoires in COVID-19. As for the study in general: Both acute and convalescent COVID-19 samples were obtained from the United States, Italy and Spain.

V was pared by 1 base and J by 0 bases, with 5 bases of the junction left unmatched. The germline gives CDR1 SGHVS, CDR2 FNYEAQ. The CDR3 spans 17 residues. Sequencing used immunoSEQ multiplex PCR; TCRdb keeps in-frame clones, though not all of them. Among over 100,000 clones listed, about 80% were seen once. V gene TRBV7-6 combines with J gene TRBJ2-1; the match to TRBD2 covers 8 bases. The sequencing sample was made of peripheral blood. This sequence was found in a woman aged 80 or over with acute or convalescent COVID-19. CDR3 sequence: CASSLGERGSSYNEQFF. CDR3 coding DNA: TGTGCCAGCAGCTTAGGGGAGCGGGGGAGCTCCTACAATGAGCAGTTCTTC.